This T cell receptor (beta chain) was profiled in a study of blood T cell repertoires in COVID-19. Overall study: From the United States, Italy and Spain came samples of acute and convalescent COVID-19. PBMCs, B-cell-depleted T cells, or T cells provided the cDNA or gDNA that made up the material.

As processed by the authors: Amplification with reference gene primers provided the estimates of nucleated cell counts. TCRdb's copy holds only in-frame clones and misses some; the assay was immunoSEQ multiplex PCR. For V, J and clone size, that table is used; D and trimming come from the DNA. The table records about 400,000 clones, approximately 90% of them present only once. The CDR3 covers 14 residues. With 7 bases clipped from V and 0 bases from J, the junction kept 3 bases outside the gene matches. Germline values: CDR1 MGHDK, CDR2 SYGVNS. Sequenced sample: peripheral blood. The rearrangement uses TRBV25-1 and TRBJ2-1, with 7 bases aligning to TRBD1. This receptor was obtained from a young woman with acute or convalescent COVID-19. The CDR3 coding sequence is TGTGCCAGCACACGGGACAGCTCCTACAATGAGCAGTTCTTC. It is translated as CASTRDSSYNEQFF.